This T cell receptor beta chain was captured by sequencing in a study of cytomegalovirus exposure and HLA in healthy donors. General study points: The classifier, whose performance was assessed in both the original and validation cohorts, reportedly diagnosed cytomegalovirus status with high specificity and sensitivity.

Germline loops: CDR1 PRHDT, CDR2 FYEKMQ (reference sequence). CDR3 length: 15 amino acids. With 0 bases removed from V and 1 base from J, the gap between germline ends came to 7 bases. A remark on this clone: What it binds is unknown.

Assay: immunoSEQ multiplex PCR; the TCRdb copy retains only in-frame clones and omits some. The table includes 45,000 to 60,000 clones, 85% to 95% detected once. This rearrangement joins TRBV13 to TRBJ1-5; the D is unclear. This clonotype was obtained from a young woman in good health and CMV-seronegative. Sample: PBMCs. Written as DNA, the CDR3 is TGTGCCAGCAGCTTAGGCCGGGGAAGCAATCAGCCCCAGCATTTT. This sequence encodes CASSLGRGSNQPQHF. The variable domain in full, completed from reference TRBV13 and TRBJ1-5, reads AAGVIQSPRHLIKEKRETATLKCYPIPRHDTVYWYQQGPGQDPQFLISFYEKMQSDKGSIPDRFSAQQFSDYHSELNMSSLELGDSALYFCASSLGRGSNQPQHFGDGTRLSIL.